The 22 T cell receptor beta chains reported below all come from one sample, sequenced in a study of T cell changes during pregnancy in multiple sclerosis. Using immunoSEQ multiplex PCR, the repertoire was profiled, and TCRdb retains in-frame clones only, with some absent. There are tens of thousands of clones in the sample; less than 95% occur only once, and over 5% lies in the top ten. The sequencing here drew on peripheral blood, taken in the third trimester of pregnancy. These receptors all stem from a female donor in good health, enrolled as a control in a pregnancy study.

The CDR3: CASSLVAGLNGYTF. As DNA, the CDR3 is TGTGCCAGCAGCTTAGTTGCAGGGTTGAATGGCTACACCTTC. J is TRBJ1-2 and V is TRBV7-9, with a tentative D call TRBD1 (5 bases). V lost 1 base to trimming and J lost 6 bases, with 12 bases between them. In germline, CDR1 is SEHNR, CDR2 FQNEAQ (reference sequence). The CDR3 totals 14 residues.

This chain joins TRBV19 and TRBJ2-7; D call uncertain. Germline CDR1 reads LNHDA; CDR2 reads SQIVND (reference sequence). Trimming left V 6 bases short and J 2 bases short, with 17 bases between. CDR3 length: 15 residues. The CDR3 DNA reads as TGTGCCAGTAGCGACAAACCCTCCCTTACCTACGAGCAGTACTTC. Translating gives CASSDKPSLTYEQYF.

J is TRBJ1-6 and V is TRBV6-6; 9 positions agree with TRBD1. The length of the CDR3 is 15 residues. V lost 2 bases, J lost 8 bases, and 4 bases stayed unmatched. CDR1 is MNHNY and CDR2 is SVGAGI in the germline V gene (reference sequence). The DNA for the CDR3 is TGTGCCAGCAGTTACGGACAGGGGCATCATTCACCCCTCCACTTT. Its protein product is CASSYGQGHHSPLHF.

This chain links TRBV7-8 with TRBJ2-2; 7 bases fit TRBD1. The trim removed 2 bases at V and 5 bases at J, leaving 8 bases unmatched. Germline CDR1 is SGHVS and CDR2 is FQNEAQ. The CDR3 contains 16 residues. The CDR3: CASSLFRDRQTGELFF. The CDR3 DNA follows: TGTGCCAGCAGCTTATTCCGGGACAGACAGACCGGGGAGCTGTTTTTT.

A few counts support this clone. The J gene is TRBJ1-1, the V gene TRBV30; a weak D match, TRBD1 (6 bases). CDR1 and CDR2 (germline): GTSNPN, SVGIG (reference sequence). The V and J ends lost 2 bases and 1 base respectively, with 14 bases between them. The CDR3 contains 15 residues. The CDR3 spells CAWSRRRGANTEAFF. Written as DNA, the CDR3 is TGTGCCTGGAGTCGCCGACGGGGGGCGAACACTGAAGCTTTCTTT.

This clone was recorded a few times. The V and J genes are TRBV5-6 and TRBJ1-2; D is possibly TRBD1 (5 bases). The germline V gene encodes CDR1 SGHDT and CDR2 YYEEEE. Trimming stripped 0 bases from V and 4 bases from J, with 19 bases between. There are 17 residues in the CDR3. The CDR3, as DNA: TGTGCCAGCAGCTTGGCCGAGGCAGGGATGATCGGCTATGGCTACACCTTC. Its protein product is CASSLAEAGMIGYGYTF.

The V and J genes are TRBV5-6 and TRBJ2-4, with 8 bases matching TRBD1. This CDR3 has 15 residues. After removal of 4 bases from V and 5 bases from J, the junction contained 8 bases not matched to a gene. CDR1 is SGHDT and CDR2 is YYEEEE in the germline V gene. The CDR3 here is CASSEQDRAENIQYF. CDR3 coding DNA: TGTGCCAGCAGCGAACAGGACAGGGCGGAAAACATTCAGTACTTC.

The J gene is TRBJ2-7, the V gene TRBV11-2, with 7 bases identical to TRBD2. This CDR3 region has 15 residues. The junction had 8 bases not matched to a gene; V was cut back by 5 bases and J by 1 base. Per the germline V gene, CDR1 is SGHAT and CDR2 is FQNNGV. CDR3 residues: CASSPLAGTSYEQYF. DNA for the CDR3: TGTGCCAGCAGCCCCTTAGCGGGTACGTCCTACGAGCAGTACTTC.

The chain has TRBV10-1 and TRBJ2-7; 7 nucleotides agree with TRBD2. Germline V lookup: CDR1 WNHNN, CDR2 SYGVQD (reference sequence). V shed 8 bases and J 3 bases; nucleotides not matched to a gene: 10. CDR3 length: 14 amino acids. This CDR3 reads CASRFGGSIYEQYF. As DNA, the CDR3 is TGCGCCAGCCGATTCGGCGGGAGTATCTACGAGCAGTACTTC.

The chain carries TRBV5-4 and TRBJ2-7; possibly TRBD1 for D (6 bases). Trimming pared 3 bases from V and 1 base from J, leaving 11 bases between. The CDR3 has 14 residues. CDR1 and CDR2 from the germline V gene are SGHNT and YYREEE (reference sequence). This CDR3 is CASSSHRDSYEQYF. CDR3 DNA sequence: TGTGCCAGCAGCTCCCACAGGGATTCCTACGAGCAGTACTTC.

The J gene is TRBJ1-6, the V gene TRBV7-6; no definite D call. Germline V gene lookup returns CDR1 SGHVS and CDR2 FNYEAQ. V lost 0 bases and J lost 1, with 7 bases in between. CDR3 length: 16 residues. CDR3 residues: CASSLAPGSYNSPLHF. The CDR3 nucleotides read TGTGCCAGCAGCTTAGCGCCCGGGTCCTATAATTCACCCCTCCACTTT.

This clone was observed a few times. CDR3 in amino acids: CSARANTEAFF. Here the CDR3 DNA reads TGCAGTGCTAGGGCGAACACTGAAGCTTTCTTT. This sequence joins TRBV20-1 and TRBJ1-1; no clear D gene. This CDR3 comprises 11 residues. The ends were cut back, 3 bases at V and 1 base at J, with 3 bases in the middle. Germline CDR1 DFQATT, CDR2 SNEGSKA (reference sequence).

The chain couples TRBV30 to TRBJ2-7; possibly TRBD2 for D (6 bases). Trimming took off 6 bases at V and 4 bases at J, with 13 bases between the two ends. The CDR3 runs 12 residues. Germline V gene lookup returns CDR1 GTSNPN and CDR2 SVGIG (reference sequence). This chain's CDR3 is CACTGELYEQYF. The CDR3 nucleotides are TGTGCCTGCACGGGGGAACTTTACGAGCAGTACTTC.

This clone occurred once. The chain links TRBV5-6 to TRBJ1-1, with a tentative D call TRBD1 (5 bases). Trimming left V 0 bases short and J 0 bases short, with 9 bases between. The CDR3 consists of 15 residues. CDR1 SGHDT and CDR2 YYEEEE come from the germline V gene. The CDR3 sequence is CASSLVGVLNTEAFF. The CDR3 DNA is TGTGCCAGCAGCTTGGTAGGGGTACTGAACACTGAAGCTTTCTTT.

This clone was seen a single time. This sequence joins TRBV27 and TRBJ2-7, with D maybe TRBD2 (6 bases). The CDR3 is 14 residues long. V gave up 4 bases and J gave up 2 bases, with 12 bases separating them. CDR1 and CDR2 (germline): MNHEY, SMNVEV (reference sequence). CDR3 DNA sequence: TGTGCCAGCAGTTCCAGACTAGAAACCTACGAGCAGTACTTC. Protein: CASSSRLETYEQYF.

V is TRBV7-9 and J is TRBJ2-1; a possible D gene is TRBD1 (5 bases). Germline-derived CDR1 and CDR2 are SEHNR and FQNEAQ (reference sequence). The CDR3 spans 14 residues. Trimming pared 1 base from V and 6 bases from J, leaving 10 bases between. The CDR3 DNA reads TGTGCCAGCAGCTTAGGACAACAGGCCAATGAGCAGTTCTTC. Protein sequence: CASSLGQQANEQFF.

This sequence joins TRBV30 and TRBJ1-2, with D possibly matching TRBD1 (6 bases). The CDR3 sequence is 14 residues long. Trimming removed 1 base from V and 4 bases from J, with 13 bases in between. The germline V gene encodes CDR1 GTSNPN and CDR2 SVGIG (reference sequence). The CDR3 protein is CAWSDTGQLYGYTF. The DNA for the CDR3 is TGTGCCTGGAGTGATACTGGACAGCTCTATGGCTACACCTTC.

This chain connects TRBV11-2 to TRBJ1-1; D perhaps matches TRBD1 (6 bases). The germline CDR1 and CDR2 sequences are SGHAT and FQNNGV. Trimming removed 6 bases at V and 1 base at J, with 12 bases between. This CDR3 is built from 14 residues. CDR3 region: CASSDRRTNTEAFF. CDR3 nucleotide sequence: TGTGCCAGCAGTGACAGGAGGACGAACACTGAAGCTTTCTTT. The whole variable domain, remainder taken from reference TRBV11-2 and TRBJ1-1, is EAGVAQSPRYKIIEKRQSVAFWCNPISGHATLYWYQQILGQGPKLLIQFQNNGVVDDSQLPKDRFSAERLKGVDSTLKIQPAKLEDSAVYLCASSDRRTNTEAFFGQGTRLTVV.

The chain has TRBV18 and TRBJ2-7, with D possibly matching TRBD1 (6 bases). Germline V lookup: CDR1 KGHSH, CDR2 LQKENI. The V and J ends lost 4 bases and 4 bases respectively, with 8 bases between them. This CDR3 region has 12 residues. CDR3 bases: TGTGCCAGCTCACTCCAGGGGTACGAGCAGTACTTC. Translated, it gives CASSLQGYEQYF.

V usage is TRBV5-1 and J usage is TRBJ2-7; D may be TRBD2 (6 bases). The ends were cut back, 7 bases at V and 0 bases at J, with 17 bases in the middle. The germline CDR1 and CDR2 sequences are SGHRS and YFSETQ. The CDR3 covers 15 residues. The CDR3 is CASAPAEGLSYEQYF. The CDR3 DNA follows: TGCGCCAGCGCTCCCGCGGAGGGCCTCTCCTACGAGCAGTACTTC.

The CDR3 region is CASSVGQVSPYNEQFF. The DNA of the CDR3 is TGTGCCAGCAGTGTCGGACAGGTTAGTCCCTACAATGAGCAGTTCTTC. The gene calls are TRBV6-4 and TRBJ2-1; 7 nucleotides line up with TRBD1. Trimming cost V 4 bases and J 2 bases; bases outside gene matches: 8. The germline V gene encodes CDR1 MRHNA and CDR2 SNTAGT. The CDR3 loop spans 16 amino acids.

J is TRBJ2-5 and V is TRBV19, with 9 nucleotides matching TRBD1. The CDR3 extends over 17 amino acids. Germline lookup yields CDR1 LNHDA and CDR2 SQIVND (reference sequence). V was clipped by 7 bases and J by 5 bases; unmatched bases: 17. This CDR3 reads CASTPNRGLTIGETQYF. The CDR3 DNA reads TGTGCCAGTACCCCCAACAGGGGGCTCACCATAGGGGAGACCCAGTACTTC.